Sequencing of this TCR beta chain was carried out in a study of blood T cell repertoires in COVID-19. Methods used by the authors: Amplifying reference gene primers gave estimates of nucleated cell counts. Repertoires were generated with immunoSEQ multiplex PCR, while TCRdb's copy carries only in-frame clones and drops some. V and J calls and clone size are copied from that table; D and trimming were computed from the DNA. This sample has under 200,000 clones; 87% occur once, and the top ten carry about 4%. Germline V gene sequence: CDR1 KGHDR, CDR2 SFDVKD. This CDR3 spans 17 amino acids. The V and J ends lost 9 bases and 0 bases, in that order; junction bases with no gene match: 6. This clone was detected only once.

The sequencing sample was made of peripheral blood. The origin of this receptor is a man aged 18 to 29 with active or convalescent COVID-19. The chain carries TRBV24-1 and TRBJ2-6, with 11 bases fitting TRBD1. CDR3 coding DNA: TGTGCCACCCCGCCGGACAGGGGGCTCTCTGGGGCCAACGTCCTGACTTTC. Translating it yields CATPPDRGLSGANVLTF.